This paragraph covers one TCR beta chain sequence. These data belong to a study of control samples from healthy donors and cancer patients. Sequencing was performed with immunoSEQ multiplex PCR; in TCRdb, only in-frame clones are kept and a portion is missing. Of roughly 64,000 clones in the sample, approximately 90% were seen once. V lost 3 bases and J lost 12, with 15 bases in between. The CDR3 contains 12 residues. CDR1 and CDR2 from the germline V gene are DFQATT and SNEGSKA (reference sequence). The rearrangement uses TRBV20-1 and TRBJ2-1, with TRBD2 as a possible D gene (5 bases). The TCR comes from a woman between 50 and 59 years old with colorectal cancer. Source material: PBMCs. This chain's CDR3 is CSASLVPSGQFF. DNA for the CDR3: TGCAGTGCTAGTTTGGTCCCCAGCGGGCAGTTCTTC.